This TCR beta chain came from a study of T cell therapy after organ transplantation (dated by TCRdb to about 2019). About the investigation overall: The therapy products consisted of autologous CMV-specific T cells grown in vitro for 2 to 3 weeks using a peptide pool of 30 HLA class I and II CMV epitopes. Patients were given up to 6 doses of T cells at 2-week intervals and were followed for around 7 months after finishing therapy. Among the approximately 10 patients, eight were classed as clinical responders, while two were classed as nonresponders. Patients received a median of 1.92 x 10^8 CMV-specific T cells across 2 to 6 intravenous infusions. Long-term post-therapy blood samples were obtained 20 to 29 weeks after therapy was completed. An open-label phase I trial of autologous CMV-specific adoptive T cell therapy in solid-organ transplant recipients was the basis for the study, which was a follow-up TRBV repertoire analysis. Long-term post-therapy samples were obtainable from only 8 of the 10 patients.

TRB CDR3 regions were amplified from genomic DNA with the immunoSEQ two-step, bias-controlled multiplex PCR assay. Sequencing of CDR3 libraries was carried out on an Illumina NextSeq 500. As for the original processing: Initial alignment and bioinformatics, including bias normalization against synthetic CDR3 analogs, were performed with the immunoSEQ Analyzer platform. V, D and J genes were annotated according to IMGT database definitions. VDJtools version 1.1.10 and the R package tcR version 2.2.1.11 were used with default settings for further TRBV analyses. GLIPH analysis was done using default settings in version 1.0. In CDR3 sequences with at least 5 reads, significant changes in clonotype frequency were tested by a 2-sided binomial test with Benjamini-Hochberg correction (alpha = 0.01). TCRdb holds this immuneACCESS table with in-frame rearrangements only. Some clones are missing; in checked studies, unresolved V genes explain under half, and the rest has no known cause. That table gives V, J and clone size, and the DNA gave D and trimming. This sample holds 15,000 or so clones; 85% to 90% were observed only once. The leading ten clones occupy 25% to 40% of the sample.

The germline V gene encodes CDR1 SGHNT and CDR2 YYREEE (reference sequence). Trimming accounts for 0 bases at V and 2 bases at J, while the number of junction bases matched to no gene is 4. The cysteine opens and the phenylalanine closes a CDR3 of 15 amino acids. Left in the record is the CDR3 DNA by itself, 45 bases read in frame from the first base. Study-wide conclusions, independent of this receptor: The small cohort prevented assessing confounders such as concurrent antirejection and antiviral medications. Few detected expansions in nonresponders may reflect reduced sample coverage from poor CD8+ T cell yield. Marked pretherapy clonal expansions with minimal repertoire change after therapy were observed in nonresponders. Post-therapy reconstitution appeared to include both transferred clonotypes and endogenous clonotypes not detected in the therapy products. The fold change in CD8 clonality after therapy was inversely correlated with pretherapy clonality, which suggests that less biased repertoires were more open to remodeling.

Turning to this clone: The clone's antigen remains unknown. No much larger clone exists at a distance of one base, and base qualities are not known.

Interpreted using the paper, the time point label stands for: 20-29 weeks after completion of therapy. Patients were solid-organ transplant recipients with drug-resistant/recurrent cytomegalovirus. Some ten people from the trial were chosen for repertoire analysis because post-therapy peripheral blood mononuclear cells were available from them. A BD FACSAria III was used to sort viable CD3+CD8+CD4- lymphocytes from PBMCs. The Qiagen DNeasy Kit was used to extract genomic DNA from the sorted cells. The sequence came from a human patient who had received a solid organ transplant and had CMV disease. Donor T cells from the graft may be present among the T cells after a transplant. The rearranged chain carries TRBV5-4 and TRBJ2-7; the junction holds 8 bases that match TRBD1. The sample was CD8+ T cells from blood, taken after autologous CMV-specific T cell therapy. The DNA sequence is given as TGTGCCAGCAGCTTGGGGGACAGGCGGGCCTACGAGCAGTACTTC. The resulting protein is CASSLGDRRAYEQYF.